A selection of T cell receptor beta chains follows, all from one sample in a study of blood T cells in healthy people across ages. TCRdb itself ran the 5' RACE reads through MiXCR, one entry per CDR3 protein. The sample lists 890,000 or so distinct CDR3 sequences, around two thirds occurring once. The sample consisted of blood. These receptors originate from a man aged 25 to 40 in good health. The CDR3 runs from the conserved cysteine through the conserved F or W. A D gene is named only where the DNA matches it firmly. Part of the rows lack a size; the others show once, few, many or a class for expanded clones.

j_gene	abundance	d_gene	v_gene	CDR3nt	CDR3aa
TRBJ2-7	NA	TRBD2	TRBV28	TGTGCCAGCAGTCCCTACTCTTTAGCGGGGGGCTCGAAGCAGTACTTC	CASSPYSLAGGSKQYF
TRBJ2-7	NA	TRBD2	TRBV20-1	TGCAGTGCTTTTAGCGGGGGCCCCCTCTACGAGCAGTACTTC	CSAFSGGPLYEQYF
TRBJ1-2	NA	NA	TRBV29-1	TGCAGCGTCCCGACGACCCCGGAACGGTATGGCTACACCTTC	CSVPTTPERYGYTF
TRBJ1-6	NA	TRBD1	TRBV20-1	TGCAGTGCCGCCCGAGGGGGCCTTGTTAATTCACCCCTCCACTTT	CSAARGGLVNSPLHF
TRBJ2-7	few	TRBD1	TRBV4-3	TGTGCCAGCAGCCATAGAACAGGGGGCTCCTACGAGCAGTACTTC	CASSHRTGGSYEQYF
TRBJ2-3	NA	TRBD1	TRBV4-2	TGTGCCAGCAGCCAAGAGGCCTCGGGACAGGGGCCAAGCACAGATACGCAGTATTTT	CASSQEASGQGPSTDTQYF
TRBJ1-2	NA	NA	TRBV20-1	TGCAGTGCTAGAGCGCCGGCCCAACATGGCTACACCTTC	CSARAPAQHGYTF
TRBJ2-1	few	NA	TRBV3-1	TGTGCCAGCAGCCAAGGGACTCTGGGGGAGCAGTTCTTC	CASSQGTLGEQFF
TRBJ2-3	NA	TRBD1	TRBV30	TGTGCCTGCACCGGGACAGCCTATACGCAGTATTTT	CACTGTAYTQYF
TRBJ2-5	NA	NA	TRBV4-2	TGTGCCAGCAGCCCTGAAGCGGACAGCCAAGAGACCCAGTACTTC	CASSPEADSQETQYF
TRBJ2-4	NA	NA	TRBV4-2	TGTGCCAGCAGCCAAGATGGGACTTGGGAGAACATTCAGTACTTC	CASSQDGTWENIQYF
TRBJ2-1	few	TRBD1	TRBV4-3	TGCGCCAGCAGCCAGGACAGGCACAATGAGCAGTTCTTC	CASSQDRHNEQFF
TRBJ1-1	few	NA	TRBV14	TGTGCCAGCAGCCAACGATTCCTATTGGGACCATTGAACACTGAAGCTTTCTTT	CASSQRFLLGPLNTEAFF
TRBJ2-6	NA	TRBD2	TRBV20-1	TGCAGTGCTAGAGGGATGGGGGGGGTTGGTGGGGCCAACGTCCTGACTTTC	CSARGMGGVGGANVLTF